Listed here is a single T cell receptor (beta chain). No antigen is known for it. The data were produced by immunoSEQ multiplex PCR, yet TCRdb's version contains in-frame clones alone and is incomplete. The top ten clones hold around 1.2% of a sample with approximately 85,000 clones, approximately 95% of them seen once. This sample is drawn from a study of graft-versus-host responses after intestinal transplantation. The V gene lost 2 bases and the J gene lost 6 bases, with 11 bases spanning the gap. This CDR3 comprises 13 residues. Germline CDR1 MNHEY, CDR2 SVGAGI. J is TRBJ2-7 and V is TRBV6-5; D perhaps matches TRBD2 (5 bases). The source of this sequence is a human donor who was the organ donor for an intestinal transplant. The input for sequencing was unstimulated CD8+ T cells sorted from spleen or lymph node cells, taken before transplant. The CDR3 loop reads CASSYAAGVEQYF. Here the CDR3 DNA reads TGTGCCAGCAGTTACGCTGCCGGGGTCGAGCAGTACTTC.